Each of the 15 T cell receptor beta chains below was sequenced from the same sample in a study of HIV-infected children after antiretroviral therapy interruption. Unique molecular identifiers were included in an RNA-based 3' RACE TCR library. MiXCR was run by TCRdb on the 3' RACE reads, yielding one entry per CDR3 protein. The profile shows about 89,000 distinct CDR3 sequences, around 6.9% of them singletons. Treatment meaning: PENTA 11 planned treatment interruption arm or continuous ART arm. The material sequenced was CD45RA+ CD4+ T cells from PBMCs, pooled from several time points, taken from a donor given antiretroviral therapy, either interrupted or continuous. Subset indicated: naive CD4+ CD45RA+ CD45RO- T cells. Receptors originate from a pool of human donors with HIV.

This clonotype was observed at least ten times. This chain joins TRBV6-5 and TRBJ2-7, with D possibly being TRBD1 or TRBD2 (6 bases each). Trimming shortened V by 6 bases and J by 0 bases, and 12 bases separated the two germline ends. This CDR3 has 14 amino acids. Germline loops: CDR1 MNHEY, CDR2 SVGAGI. In DNA form, the CDR3 reads TGTGCCAGCAGGGGGGCCGGGGGCTCCTACGAGCAGTACTTC. Translating gives CASRGAGGSYEQYF.

The table lists this clonotype with many counts. The chain has TRBV12-3 or TRBV12-4 and TRBJ2-5; the match to TRBD2 covers 7 bases. The V segment lost 6 bases and the J segment 5 bases; nucleotides outside the gene matches: 6. The CDR3 sequence is 13 residues long. CDR3 loop: CASRRTSGETQYF. The CDR3 region has the DNA TGTGCCAGCAGGAGGACTAGTGGGGAGACCCAGTACTTC.

This clonotype came up many times. The chain joins TRBV4-1 to TRBJ2-7, with a possible D match to TRBD1 (5 bases). This CDR3 has 14 residues. Germline lookup yields CDR1 MGHRA and CDR2 YSYEKL. Deletions cut 0 bases from V and 5 bases from J, with 11 bases between. CDR3 sequence: CASSQDPTANEQYF. DNA of the CDR3: TGCGCCAGCAGCCAAGACCCGACAGCGAACGAGCAGTACTTC.

This clonotype was observed at least ten times. J is TRBJ1-5 and V is TRBV24-1; tentative D call: TRBD1 (5 bases). The length of the CDR3 is 14 residues. The germline V gene encodes CDR1 KGHDR and CDR2 SFDVKD. V lost 3 bases to trimming and J lost 4 bases, with 9 bases between them. The CDR3 loop is CATSDTRGNQPQHF. CDR3 sequence (DNA): TGTGCCACCAGTGATACCCGGGGGAATCAGCCCCAGCATTTT.

Many counts were recorded for this clonotype. The chain joins TRBV12-3 or TRBV12-4 to TRBJ1-5; 9 positions agree with TRBD1. The trim removed 7 bases at V and 4 bases at J, leaving 11 bases unmatched. This CDR3 is built from 16 residues. The CDR3 DNA follows: TGTGCCAGCATGCGGACAGGGGTAATTTGGAATCAGCCCCAGCATTTT. Amino acid sequence: CASMRTGVIWNQPQHF.

This clonotype was seen many times. The chain employs TRBV19 and TRBJ1-5; 7 bases fit TRBD1. Germline V gene lookup returns CDR1 LNHDA and CDR2 SQIVND (reference sequence). The junction had 6 bases not matched to a gene; V was cut back by 6 bases and J by 7 bases. The CDR3 covers 13 residues. The CDR3 DNA reads TGTGCCAGTAGGGGACAGTCATCACAGCCCCAGCATTTT. This encodes CASRGQSSQPQHF.

This clonotype was recorded many times. This chain joins TRBV15 and TRBJ2-3, with 8 bases matching TRBD1. V dropped 1 base and J dropped 1; count of bases not matched to a gene: 1. Germline V gene sequence: CDR1 LNHNV, CDR2 YYDKDF (reference sequence). The CDR3 spans 15 residues. The CDR3 reads CATSRATGGTDTQYF. Here the CDR3 DNA reads TGTGCCACCAGCAGAGCGACAGGGGGCACAGATACGCAGTATTTT.

In this sample, this clonotype turned up many times. This sequence joins TRBV18 and TRBJ2-3; 9 nucleotides align to TRBD2. Germline lookup yields CDR1 KGHSH and CDR2 LQKENI. The CDR3 is made up of 19 amino acids. With V trimmed by 1 base and J by 2 bases, 13 bases remained unmatched. The CDR3 DNA reads as TGTGCCAGCTCACCACGGCGGGGAAATAGCGGGAGTGCCACAGATACGCAGTATTTT. Amino acid sequence: CASSPRRGNSGSATDTQYF.

This clonotype was picked up a small number of times. This chain uses TRBV11-2 with TRBJ2-3, with D perhaps given as TRBD1 or TRBD2 (6 bases each). Per germline, CDR1 SGHAT and CDR2 FQNNGV. V lost 1 base and J 3 bases, leaving 20 bases between the germline ends. The CDR3 is 18 residues long. The CDR3 sequence: CASSLVGGRGAGTDTQYF. In nucleotides, the CDR3 is TGTGCCAGCAGCTTAGTTGGAGGCAGGGGCGCGGGGACAGATACGCAGTATTTT.

This clonotype was detected ten times or more. The chain links TRBV5-1 to TRBJ2-2, with 7 bases aligning to TRBD1. CDR3 length: 16 amino acids. Germline V gene lookup returns CDR1 SGHRS and CDR2 YFSETQ. V gave up 4 bases and J gave up 5 bases; unmatched junction bases: 11. This CDR3 reads CASSPEGQPKTGELFF. The CDR3 DNA reads as TGCGCCAGCAGCCCAGAGGGACAGCCAAAAACCGGGGAGCTGTTTTTT.

This clonotype was seen many times. This chain uses TRBV6-5 with TRBJ2-2; TRBD1 matches at 9 bases. The CDR3 is made up of 14 amino acids. From germline, CDR1 is MNHEY and CDR2 SVGAGI. Trimming took 6 bases from V and 4 from J; bases not matched to a gene: 3. In DNA, the CDR3 is TGTGCCAGCAGGGGGACAGGGAGCACCGGGGAGCTGTTTTTT. It yields the protein CASRGTGSTGELFF.

This clonotype was counted many times. J is TRBJ2-7 and V is TRBV6-5; D call uncertain. This CDR3 contains 13 residues. V dropped 0 bases and J dropped 5 bases, with 8 bases sitting between them. CDR1 and CDR2 (germline): MNHEY, SVGAGI. The CDR3 sequence is CASSYSMSNEQYF. The DNA for the CDR3 is TGTGCCAGCAGTTACTCGATGAGCAACGAGCAGTACTTC.

The V call is TRBV6-2 or TRBV6-3, the J call TRBJ2-7; D is unresolved. Germline V gene lookup returns CDR1 MNHEY and CDR2 SVGEGT. The length of the CDR3 is 14 residues. V was shortened by 7 bases and J by 3 bases, with 16 bases between the two germline ends. The CDR3 region has the DNA TGTGCCAGCAACCCTCTGGGCGGTAACTACGAGCAGTACTTC. It specifies CASNPLGGNYEQYF.

This clonotype showed up many times. This rearrangement joins TRBV20-1 to TRBJ2-1; D is possibly TRBD1 (6 bases). Trimming left V 6 bases short and J 0 bases short, with 15 bases between. The CDR3 consists of 15 residues. Germline V gives CDR1 DFQATT, CDR2 SNEGSKA (reference sequence). The CDR3 region has the DNA TGCAGTGCCAGTAGGGGGACCAACTCCTACAATGAGCAGTTCTTC. Translation: CSASRGTNSYNEQFF.

This clonotype was picked up many times. V usage is TRBV5-1 and J usage is TRBJ2-7, with a weak D call TRBD1 (6 bases). The CDR3 runs to 13 residues. CDR1 SGHRS and CDR2 YFSETQ come from the germline V gene. V lost 3 bases to trimming and J lost 3 bases, with 10 bases between them. CDR3 bases: TGCGCCAGCAGCTGGAACAGGGACTACGAGCAGTACTTC. It yields the protein CASSWNRDYEQYF. Using reference TRBV5-1 and TRBJ2-7 for the parts outside the CDR3, the full variable domain is KAGVTQTPRYLIKTRGQQVTLSCSPISGHRSVSWYQQTPGQGLQFLFEYFSETQRNKGNFPGRFSGRQFSNSRSEMNVSTLELGDSALYLCASSWNRDYEQYFGPGTRLTVT.